The clone carrying this T cell receptor beta chain showed up just once. The target antigen is unknown. This sample is part of a study of T cell responses to AZD1222 COVID-19 vaccine. Study background: Timing groups of about 4 and about 12 weeks for second doses were pooled.

This CDR3 comprises 11 residues. Trimming removed 3 bases from V and 2 bases from J, with 1 base in between. Germline V gives CDR1 MDHEN, CDR2 SYDVKM. Regarding the study as a whole: There were mostly white British donors and more females than males, and clonal diversity was possibly underestimated. Only a handful of people who got AZD1222 tested seropositive at baseline. The peak T cell response came first, and repertoires were sampled only after it.

The data were produced by immunoSEQ multiplex PCR, yet TCRdb's version contains in-frame clones alone and is incomplete. The repertoire has 100,000 or so clones, about 83% of them found once; the top ten carry approximately 3.3%. The source is an adult in good health. The source material was peripheral blood, sampled on day 0 of AZD1222 vaccination. The chain uses TRBV28 and TRBJ1-1; D unclear. The CDR3 bases are TGTGCCAGCAGTTTTAACACTGAAGCTTTCTTT. As protein: CASSFNTEAFF.